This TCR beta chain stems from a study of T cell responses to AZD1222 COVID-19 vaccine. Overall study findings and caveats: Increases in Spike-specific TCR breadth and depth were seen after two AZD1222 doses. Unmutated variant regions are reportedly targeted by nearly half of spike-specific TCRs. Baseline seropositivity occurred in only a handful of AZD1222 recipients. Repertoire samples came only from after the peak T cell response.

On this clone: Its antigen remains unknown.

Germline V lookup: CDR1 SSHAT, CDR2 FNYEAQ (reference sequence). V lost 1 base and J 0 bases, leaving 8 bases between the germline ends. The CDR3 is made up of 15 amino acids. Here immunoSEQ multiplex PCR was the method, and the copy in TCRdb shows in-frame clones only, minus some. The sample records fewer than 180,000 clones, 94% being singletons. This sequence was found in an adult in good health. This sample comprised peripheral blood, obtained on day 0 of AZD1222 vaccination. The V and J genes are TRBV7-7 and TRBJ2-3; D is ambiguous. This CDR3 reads CASSLGFGSTDTQYF. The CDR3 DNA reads TGTGCCAGCAGCTTAGGTTTCGGTAGCACAGATACGCAGTATTTT.